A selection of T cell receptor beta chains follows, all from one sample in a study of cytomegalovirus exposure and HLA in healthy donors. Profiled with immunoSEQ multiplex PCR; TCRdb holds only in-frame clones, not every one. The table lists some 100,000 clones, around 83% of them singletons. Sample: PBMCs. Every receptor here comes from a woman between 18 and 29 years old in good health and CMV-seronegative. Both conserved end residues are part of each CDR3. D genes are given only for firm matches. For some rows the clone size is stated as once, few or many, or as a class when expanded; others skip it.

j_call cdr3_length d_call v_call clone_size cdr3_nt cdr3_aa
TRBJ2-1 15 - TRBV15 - TGTGCCACCAGCAGAGGACTACCTCCCGACAATGAGCAGTTCTTC CATSRGLPPDNEQFF
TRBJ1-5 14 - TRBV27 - TGTGCCAGCAGTCTCCCTCGGGGCAATCAGCCCCAGCATTTT CASSLPRGNQPQHF
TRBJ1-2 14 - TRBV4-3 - TGCGCCAGCAGCCCCAGGCACAGTTTAAAGGGCTACACCTTC CASSPRHSLKGYTF
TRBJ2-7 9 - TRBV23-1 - TGCGCCAGGTCGGGGTTGCAGTACTTC CARSGLQYF
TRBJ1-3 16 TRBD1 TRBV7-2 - TGTGCCAGCAGCCTAGGGACAGTTCCTCGTCTCAACACCATATATTTT CASSLGTVPRLNTIYF
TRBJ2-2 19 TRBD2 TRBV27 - TGTGCCAGCAGTTCCCTGGGACTAGCGGAACGGTATCCCACCGGGGAGCTGTTTTTT CASSSLGLAERYPTGELFF
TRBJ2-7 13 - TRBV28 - TGTGCCAGCAGGGAGGGTTTCGGGTACGAGCAGTACTTC CASREGFGYEQYF
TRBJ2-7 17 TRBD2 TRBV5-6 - TGTGCCAGCAGCTCCCCCTTACTGCGGGAGAAACCCTACGAGCAGTACTTC CASSSPLLREKPYEQYF
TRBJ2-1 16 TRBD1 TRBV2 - TGTGCCAGCAGTGGACCCCGGGACAGCTTATACAATGAGCAGTTCTTC CASSGPRDSLYNEQFF
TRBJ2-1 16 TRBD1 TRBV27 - TGTGCCAGCAGTTTTATCGGACAGGGCCCTTACAATGAGCAGTTCTTC CASSFIGQGPYNEQFF
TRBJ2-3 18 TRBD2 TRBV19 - TGTGCCAGTACCCACTCCCTCTTCGGGACTAGGCCAGTGGGTACGCAGTATTTT CASTHSLFGTRPVGTQYF
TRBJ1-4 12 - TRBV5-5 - TGTGCCAGCAGCTACGGAGGGGAAAAACTGTTTTTT CASSYGGEKLFF
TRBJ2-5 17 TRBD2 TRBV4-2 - TGTGCCAGCAGCCCGAACCCGGGGGGAGCGAGACAAGAGACCCAGTACTTC CASSPNPGGARQETQYF
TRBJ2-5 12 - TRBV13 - TGTGCCAGCAGCCACGGCGGGGAAGAGCAGTACTTC CASSHGGEEQYF
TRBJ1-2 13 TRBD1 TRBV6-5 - TGTGCCAGCAGCCGGGACAGGGGTTATGGCTACACCTTC CASSRDRGYGYTF
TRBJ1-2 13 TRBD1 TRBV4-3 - TGCGCCAGCAGTCCTACAGGGGGCTATGGCTACACCTTC CASSPTGGYGYTF
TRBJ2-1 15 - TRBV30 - TGTGCCTGGGGGGGTGGGGGGAGTGCTATCAATGAGCAGTTCTTC CAWGGGGSAINEQFF
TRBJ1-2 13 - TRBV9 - TGTGCCAGCAGCGTACAGGTTCACTATGGCTACACCTTC CASSVQVHYGYTF
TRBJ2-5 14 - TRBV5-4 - TGTGCCAGCAGCCATGGACAGCCCCAAGAGACCCAGTACTTC CASSHGQPQETQYF
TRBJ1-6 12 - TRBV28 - TGTGCCAGCAGTCGGACAAGTTCACCCCTCCACTTT CASSRTSSPLHF
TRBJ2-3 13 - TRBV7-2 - TGTGCCAGCAGCTTTCAGGAGGCAGATACGCAGTATTTT CASSFQEADTQYF
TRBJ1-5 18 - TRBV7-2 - TGTGCCAGCAGCCTAATCAGGGGAATATGGGATAGCAATCAGCCCCAGCATTTT CASSLIRGIWDSNQPQHF
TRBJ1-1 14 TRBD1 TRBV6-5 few TGTGCCAGCAGTTACTATAGGGGACAGGGCGGAGCTTTCTTT CASSYYRGQGGAFF
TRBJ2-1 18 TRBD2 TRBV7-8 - TGTGCCAGCAGCTTAATTGTTAGCGGGCGTGGATCCTACAATGAGCAGTTCTTC CASSLIVSGRGSYNEQFF
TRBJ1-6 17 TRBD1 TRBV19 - TGTGCCAGTAGTCCTTTTGGGACAGGGCGGAATCGATCACCCCTCCACTTT CASSPFGTGRNRSPLHF
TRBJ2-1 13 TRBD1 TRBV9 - TGTGCCAGTTCGACGGACAGGAACAATGAGCAGTTCTTC CASSTDRNNEQFF
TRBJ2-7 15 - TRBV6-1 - TGTGCCAGCAGCGAGAGCGGCGGGGGCGCGGGGGAGCAGTACTTC CASSESGGGAGEQYF
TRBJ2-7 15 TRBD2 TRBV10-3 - TGTGCCATCAGAGAGGGTACTAGCGGGGGCTACGAGCAGTACTTC CAIREGTSGGYEQYF
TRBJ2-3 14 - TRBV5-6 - TGTGCCAGCAGCGTTAAGCGGGGCACAGATACGCAGTATTTT CASSVKRGTDTQYF
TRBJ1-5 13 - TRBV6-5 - TGTGCCAGCAGTTACAGCAGGGTTCAGCCCCAGCATTTT CASSYSRVQPQHF
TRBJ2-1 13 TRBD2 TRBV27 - TGTGCCAGCAGTTGGCGGGAGTTAAATGAGCAGTTCTTC CASSWRELNEQFF
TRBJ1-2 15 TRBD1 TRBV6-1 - TGTGCCAGCACCCGAGTGGTGGGACAGTCCTATGGCTACACCTTC CASTRVVGQSYGYTF